The 25 T cell receptor beta chains listed next were all sequenced from one sample in a study of cytotoxic CD8 clonotypes in ibrutinib-treated CLL. Assay used: immunoSEQ multiplex PCR; TCRdb lists only in-frame clones, some missing. The sample shows 300,000 or so clones, roughly two thirds of them seen only once. Material: PBMCs, obtained after 36 months of ibrutinib treatment. The source is a human donor with chronic lymphocytic leukemia.

This chain connects TRBV5-1 to TRBJ2-7, with 7 positions matching TRBD2. CDR1 SGHRS and CDR2 YFSETQ come from the germline V gene. CDR3 length: 14 amino acids. The trim removed 7 bases at V and 5 bases at J, leaving 12 bases unmatched. The CDR3 region has the DNA TGCGCCAGCTGGGCTGGTAGCGGGTTCGACGAGCAGTACTTC. As protein: CASWAGSGFDEQYF. The full variable domain, rest sourced from reference TRBV5-1 and TRBJ2-7, is KAGVTQTPRYLIKTRGQQVTLSCSPISGHRSVSWYQQTPGQGLQFLFEYFSETQRNKGNFPGRFSGRQFSNSRSEMNVSTLELGDSALYLCASWAGSGFDEQYFGPGTRLTVT.

This clone was seen just once. V gene TRBV28 combines with J gene TRBJ2-7; tentatively, D is TRBD1 or TRBD2 (5 bases each). The V gene lost 6 bases and the J gene lost 6 bases, with 21 bases spanning the gap. CDR1 is MDHEN and CDR2 is SYDVKM in the germline V gene. The CDR3 covers 15 residues. Here the CDR3 reads CASRYTRDLPSEQYF. The CDR3, as DNA: TGTGCCAGCAGATACACCCGGGACCTCCCATCCGAGCAGTACTTC.

The chain recombines TRBV29-1 with TRBJ2-2; perhaps D is TRBD1 or TRBD2 (6 bases each). CDR3 length: 14 amino acids. V was cut by 6 bases and J by 1 base, with 12 bases left in between. In germline, CDR1 is SQVTM, CDR2 ANQGSEA. CDR3 sequence: CSVRGGLNTGELFF. In DNA form, the CDR3 reads TGCAGCGTCCGAGGGGGGTTGAACACCGGGGAGCTGTTTTTT.

DNA of the CDR3: TGTGCCAGCACTATAGCGGGGGGGCGCACAGATACGCAGTATTTT. Protein sequence: CASTIAGGRTDTQYF. The rearrangement joins TRBV9 to TRBJ2-3, with 11 bases identical to TRBD2. This CDR3 has 15 residues. V dropped 6 bases and J dropped 1; count of bases not matched to a gene: 4. Germline V CDR1 and CDR2: SGDLS, YYNGEE.

This clone was counted between two and nine times. The chain combines TRBV2 with TRBJ1-2; D remains unclear. CDR3 length: 14 amino acids. Germline V gene data show CDR1 as SNHLY and CDR2 as FYNNEI. V lost 7 bases and J 3 bases, leaving 15 bases between the germline ends. CDR3: CASNDGVEDYGYTF. In DNA, the CDR3 is TGTGCCAGCAATGACGGGGTTGAGGACTATGGCTACACCTTC.

This clone was seen only once. V usage is TRBV28 and J usage is TRBJ2-1, with 10 bases matching TRBD1. This CDR3 spans 17 amino acids. Germline CDR1 and CDR2: MDHEN and SYDVKM. Trimming took 6 bases from V and 2 from J; bases not matched to a gene: 10. CDR3 region: CASSPGLGTGAYNEQFF. The CDR3 bases are TGTGCCAGCAGCCCGGGGCTGGGGACAGGGGCCTACAATGAGCAGTTCTTC. Complete variable domain (other parts from reference TRBV28 and TRBJ2-1): DVKVTQSSRYLVKRTGEKVFLECVQDMDHENMFWYRQDPGLGLRLIYFSYDVKMKEKGDIPEGYSVSREKKERFSLILESASTNQTSMYLCASSPGLGTGAYNEQFFGPGTRLTVL.

The V call is TRBV25-1, the J call TRBJ2-7; either TRBD1 or TRBD2 may fit D (5 bases each). Germline values: CDR1 MGHDK, CDR2 SYGVNS. This CDR3 comprises 18 residues. Trimming took 5 bases from V and 0 from J, leaving 23 bases between them. CDR3 coding DNA: TGTGCCAGCAGTCCCGAGGGGCTCGTAGGCGGCGCCTCCTACGAGCAGTACTTC. This translates into CASSPEGLVGGASYEQYF.

The rearrangement joins TRBV7-2 to TRBJ1-5; no reliable D call. CDR1 SGHTA and CDR2 FQGNSA come from the germline V gene. V lost 2 bases and J lost 5, with 7 bases in between. This CDR3 has 13 amino acids. The CDR3 coding sequence is TGTGCCAGCAGCTTACGGGCCGATCAGCCCCAGCATTTT. Translated, it gives CASSLRADQPQHF.

The chain links TRBV6-5 to TRBJ2-5; D possibly matches TRBD1 or TRBD2 (5 bases each). V lost 5 bases and J lost 8, with 9 bases in between. Germline CDR1 reads MNHEY; CDR2 reads SVGAGI. The CDR3 spans 11 residues. CDR3 sequence: CASSLGATQYF. The CDR3 coding sequence is TGTGCCAGCAGTCTCGGGGCAACCCAGTACTTC.

This clone was seen only a few times. V is TRBV29-1 and J is TRBJ1-5; no clear D gene. Trimming took 5 bases from V and 0 from J, leaving 5 bases between them. Germline CDR1 reads SQVTM; CDR2 reads ANQGSEA. CDR3 size: 12 residues. This CDR3 reads CSVRNSNQPQHF. The CDR3 region has the DNA TGCAGCGTTCGAAATAGCAATCAGCCCCAGCATTTT. Complete variable domain (other parts from reference TRBV29-1 and TRBJ1-5): SAVISQKPSRDICQRGTSLTIQCQVDSQVTMMFWYRQQPGQSLTLIATANQGSEATYESGFVIDKFPISRPNLTFSTLTVSNMSPEDSSIYLCSVRNSNQPQHFGDGTRLSIL.

The chain is built from TRBV29-1 and TRBJ2-1; 9 positions match TRBD2. This CDR3 is 16 amino acids long. Germline values: CDR1 SQVTM, CDR2 ANQGSEA. J lost 7 bases, V lost 4 bases, and 14 bases had no gene match. In DNA, the CDR3 is TGCAGCGTTGTTGAGCGGGGGGCCCTTCTGTCAAATGAGCAGTTCTTC. Amino acid sequence: CSVVERGALLSNEQFF.

The V gene is TRBV5-1, the J gene TRBJ2-3; 7 nucleotides align to TRBD1. There are 15 residues in the CDR3. V lost 4 bases to trimming and J lost 4 bases; unmatched junction nucleotides: 9. The germline gives CDR1 SGHRS, CDR2 YFSETQ. CDR3 sequence: CASSLVKTGSDTQYF. Written as DNA, the CDR3 is TGCGCCAGCAGCCTTGTAAAGACAGGGTCAGATACGCAGTATTTT.

The chain links TRBV27 to TRBJ1-1, with TRBD1 as a possible D gene (6 bases). Germline CDR1 is MNHEY and CDR2 is SMNVEV (reference sequence). The ends were cut back, 5 bases at V and 0 bases at J, with 13 bases in the middle. The CDR3 runs 15 residues. Here the CDR3 DNA reads TGTGCCAGCAGTAGGGTAGGGGGTTTGAACACTGAAGCTTTCTTT. This encodes CASSRVGGLNTEAFF.

The V and J genes are TRBV6-6 and TRBJ1-6; possibly TRBD1 for D (5 bases). CDR3 length: 15 amino acids. Trimming removed 0 bases from V and 8 bases from J, with 11 bases in between. Germline-derived CDR1 and CDR2 are MNHNY and SVGAGI (reference sequence). This CDR3 reads CASSYSEGKDSPLHF. CDR3 nucleotide sequence: TGTGCCAGCAGTTACTCGGAGGGGAAGGATTCACCCCTCCACTTT.

The V gene is TRBV9, the J gene TRBJ2-1, with 8 positions matching TRBD2. Germline trimming cut 4 bases from V and 10 bases from J; bases unmatched to any gene: 10. The germline CDR1 and CDR2 sequences are SGDLS and YYNGEE. The CDR3 runs to 14 residues. The CDR3 DNA reads as TGTGCCAGCAGCCCCTGGACTAGCTCGGAGGAGCAGTTCTTC. Residues: CASSPWTSSEEQFF.

The chain combines TRBV18 with TRBJ2-7; 7 bases line up with TRBD1. Germline V gives CDR1 KGHSH, CDR2 LQKENI. This CDR3 is built from 14 residues. V dropped 2 bases and J dropped 1; count of bases not matched to a gene: 2. The DNA of the CDR3 is TGTGCCAGCTCACCATGGGGACAGTCCTACGAGCAGTACTTC. Translated: CASSPWGQSYEQYF.

V gene TRBV28 combines with J gene TRBJ1-5, with 8 bases fitting TRBD1. The V and J ends lost 6 bases and 2 bases, in that order; junction bases with no gene match: 9. This CDR3 has 16 amino acids. The germline gives CDR1 MDHEN, CDR2 SYDVKM. CDR3: CASRKKGQVRNQPQHF. In DNA, the CDR3 is TGTGCCAGCAGGAAAAAGGGACAGGTGCGCAATCAGCCCCAGCATTTT.

V gene TRBV5-1 combines with J gene TRBJ2-2, with 7 positions matching TRBD1. The CDR3 consists of 15 residues. CDR1 is SGHRS, CDR2 YFSETQ, per germline. After removal of 1 base from V and 3 bases from J, the junction contained 3 bases not matched to a gene. This CDR3 reads CASSLLGGDTGELFF. CDR3 in DNA: TGCGCCAGCAGCTTGTTAGGGGGCGACACCGGGGAGCTGTTTTTT. The full variable domain, completed using reference TRBV5-1 and TRBJ2-2, is KAGVTQTPRYLIKTRGQQVTLSCSPISGHRSVSWYQQTPGQGLQFLFEYFSETQRNKGNFPGRFSGRQFSNSRSEMNVSTLELGDSALYLCASSLLGGDTGELFFGEGSRLTVL.

DNA for the CDR3: TGTGCCAGCTCACCACTAGCGGGACTAAAAGAGACCCAGTACTTC. It specifies CASSPLAGLKETQYF. This sequence joins TRBV18 and TRBJ2-5; TRBD2 aligns across 8 bases. Trimming cost V 1 base and J 3 bases; bases outside gene matches: 4. The CDR3 has 15 amino acids. CDR1 is KGHSH, CDR2 LQKENI, per germline. Filled out from reference TRBV18 and TRBJ2-5, the complete variable domain reads NAGVMQNPRHLVRRRGQEARLRCSPMKGHSHVYWYRQLPEEGLKFMVYLQKENIIDESGMPKERFSAEFPKEGPSILRIQQVVRGDSAAYFCASSPLAGLKETQYFGPGTRLLVL.

V gene TRBV10-3 combines with J gene TRBJ1-4; no reliable D call. V was cut by 5 bases and J by 5 bases, with 12 bases left in between. The CDR3 has 14 residues. The germline V gene has CDR1 ENHRY and CDR2 SYGVKD. The CDR3, as DNA: TGTGCCATCAGTCCCCGAGGAGGGAATGAAAAACTGTTTTTT. Translating it yields CAISPRGGNEKLFF.

The rearrangement links TRBV25-1 to TRBJ2-3, with D perhaps matching TRBD2 (6 bases). This CDR3 region has 15 residues. The V end was cut by 3 bases, the J end by 6 bases, with 16 bases between. The germline gives CDR1 MGHDK, CDR2 SYGVNS. CDR3 residues: CASSDPGPRGDTQYF. The CDR3 DNA follows: TGTGCCAGCAGTGACCCGGGCCCTCGGGGGGATACGCAGTATTTT.

The table lists this clone with a few counts. This rearrangement joins TRBV6-6 to TRBJ1-1; D call uncertain. CDR3 length: 15 amino acids. With 0 bases removed from V and 4 bases from J, the gap between germline ends came to 12 bases. Germline V CDR1 and CDR2: MNHNY, SVGAGI (reference sequence). The CDR3 reads CASSYSEGASTEAFF. Here the CDR3 DNA reads TGTGCCAGCAGTTACTCGGAGGGTGCGAGCACTGAAGCTTTCTTT.

V and J are TRBV5-1 and TRBJ2-5; 13 bases match TRBD2. The CDR3 has 15 residues. The J segment lost 4 bases and the V segment lost 3 bases, leaving 3 bases of the junction unmatched. From germline, CDR1 is SGHRS and CDR2 YFSETQ. This CDR3 reads CASSWTSGSRETQYF. In nucleotides, the CDR3 is TGCGCCAGCAGCTGGACTAGCGGGAGTAGAGAGACCCAGTACTTC.

This chain links TRBV10-1 with TRBJ1-2; 8 nucleotides agree with TRBD1. This CDR3 is built from 15 residues. Germline trimming cut 6 bases from V and 6 bases from J; bases unmatched to any gene: 12. The germline CDR1 and CDR2 sequences are WNHNN and SYGVQD (reference sequence). The CDR3 nucleotides are TGCGCCAGCAGGGGACAGGATGGGGATCCCGATGGCTACACCTTC. This encodes CASRGQDGDPDGYTF.

The chain carries TRBV19 and TRBJ1-5; unclear D gene. V shed 0 bases and J shed 3 bases, with 6 bases lying between them. Per the germline V gene, CDR1 is LNHDA and CDR2 is SQIVND (reference sequence). CDR3 length: 14 residues. CDR3: CASSIDQINQPQHF. The CDR3 nucleotides are TGTGCCAGTAGTATAGACCAGATCAATCAGCCCCAGCATTTT.